These 27 T cell receptor beta chains came from one sample sequenced in a study of cytomegalovirus exposure and HLA in healthy donors. The assay was immunoSEQ multiplex PCR, and TCRdb's table has in-frame clones only and misses some. The table lists around 160,000 clones, about 89% of them singletons. The specimen was PBMCs. The receptors originated from a woman aged 18-35 years in good health and CMV-seropositive.

The count of this clone is one. The chain joins TRBV7-9 to TRBJ2-3; 8 nucleotides agree with TRBD1. Germline assignment: CDR1 SEHNR and CDR2 FQNEAQ (reference sequence). CDR3 length: 13 amino acids. V lost 5 bases and J lost 3; bases outside the gene matches: 1. CDR3 DNA sequence: TGTGCCAGCAGCCGGACAGGGACAGATACGCAGTATTTT. This sequence encodes CASSRTGTDTQYF.

The chain joins TRBV11-2 to TRBJ2-7; a weak D match, TRBD2 (6 bases). V lost 1 base, J lost 2 bases, and 15 bases lay in between. Germline loops: CDR1 SGHAT, CDR2 FQNNGV. This CDR3 is built from 16 residues. Written as DNA, the CDR3 is TGTGCCAGCAGCTTAGGAGGCGCGGGCGGGACCTACGAGCAGTACTTC. Encoded protein: CASSLGGAGGTYEQYF.

CDR3 sequence (DNA): TGCGCCAGCAGCTTTGCTTCTAGCGGGGGGGAGACCCAGTACTTC. This gives the protein CASSFASSGGETQYF. The chain links TRBV5-1 to TRBJ2-5, with TRBD2 identical over 11 bases. V shed 2 bases, J shed 5 bases, and the junction held 5 bases outside the gene matches. CDR3 size: 15 residues. Germline-derived CDR1 and CDR2 are SGHRS and YFSETQ.

Of note for this clone: The same CDR3 arises from other DNA sequences in this sample as well. The chain uses TRBV29-1 and TRBJ2-3; 12 nucleotides match TRBD2. The J segment lost 1 base and the V segment lost 4 bases, leaving 3 bases of the junction unmatched. CDR1 and CDR2 (germline): SQVTM, ANQGSEA. The CDR3 runs to 15 residues. CDR3 nucleotide sequence: TGCAGCGTTGGTAGACTAGCGGGAGGCACAGATACGCAGTATTTT. Translated, it gives CSVGRLAGGTDTQYF.

This clone was detected once. The rearrangement joins TRBV21-1 to TRBJ1-5. TRBV21-1 is annotated as a pseudogene. This CDR3 region has 16 residues. The CDR3 region is CASSKEGGKLNQPQHF. CDR3 DNA sequence: TGTGCCAGCAGCAAAGAGGGAGGAAAATTGAATCAGCCCCAGCATTTT.

V and J are TRBV15 and TRBJ2-5, with D possibly TRBD2 on 7 matching bases. CDR3 length: 15 residues. CDR1 is LNHNV and CDR2 is YYDKDF in the germline V gene (reference sequence). Trimming removed 6 bases at V and 3 bases at J, with 17 bases between. This CDR3 is CATRSTGGGEETQYF. CDR3 nucleotide sequence: TGTGCCACCAGGTCGACGGGGGGCGGAGAAGAGACCCAGTACTTC.

V is TRBV27 and J is TRBJ1-2, with 12 bases identical to TRBD1. V shed 8 bases and J 8 bases; nucleotides not matched to a gene: 6. The CDR3 consists of 13 residues. The germline CDR1 and CDR2 sequences are MNHEY and SMNVEV (reference sequence). In DNA form, the CDR3 reads TGTGCCAGCGGGACAGGGGGCCCTCGAGGCTACACCTTC. Protein product: CASGTGGPRGYTF.

The rearrangement links TRBV5-1 to TRBJ2-7; TRBD2 aligns across 7 bases. CDR3 length: 13 residues. V was pared by 4 bases and J by 2 bases, with 3 bases of the junction left unmatched. Germline CDR1 SGHRS, CDR2 YFSETQ. This CDR3 is CASSRSGTYEQYF. For the CDR3, the DNA is TGCGCCAGCAGCCGGAGCGGGACCTACGAGCAGTACTTC.

This clone was counted a few times. The J gene is TRBJ2-2, the V gene TRBV6-4; weak D call: TRBD2 (5 bases). CDR1 and CDR2 from the germline V gene are MRHNA and SNTAGT. The CDR3 spans 13 residues. V was clipped by 2 bases and J by 4 bases, with 5 bases between them. Here the CDR3 reads CASSDGSTGELFF. The CDR3 DNA sequence: TGTGCCAGCAGTGACGGGAGCACCGGGGAGCTGTTTTTT.

Notes on this clone: Other nucleotide sequences from this sample produce the same CDR3. The chain has TRBV5-1 and TRBJ2-1; D possibly corresponds to TRBD1 (5 bases). Germline loops: CDR1 SGHRS, CDR2 YFSETQ. Trimming took 1 base from V and 1 from J, leaving 6 bases between them. The CDR3 runs 14 residues. The CDR3 nucleotides read TGCGCCAGCAGCTTGACAGGATCCTACAATGAGCAGTTCTTC. Protein: CASSLTGSYNEQFF.

This clone was picked up many times. This chain connects TRBV5-6 to TRBJ2-7, with D unclear. This CDR3 has 16 residues. The ends were cut back, 0 bases at V and 0 bases at J, with 13 bases in the middle. Germline values: CDR1 SGHDT, CDR2 YYEEEE. CDR3 in DNA: TGTGCCAGCAGCTTGGATGGGCCGCTTCTCTCCTACGAGCAGTACTTC. This encodes CASSLDGPLLSYEQYF. The whole variable domain, filled in from reference TRBV5-6 and TRBJ2-7, reads DAGVTQSPTHLIKTRGQQVTLRCSPKSGHDTVSWYQQALGQGPQFIFQYYEEEERQRGNFPDRFSGHQFPNYSSELNVNALLLGDSALYLCASSLDGPLLSYEQYFGPGTRLTVT.

This chain links TRBV7-3 with TRBJ2-2, with no clear D. CDR1 and CDR2 (germline): SGHTA, FQGTGA. Trimming removed 5 bases from V and 5 bases from J, with 6 bases in between. CDR3 length equals 12 residues. CDR3 amino acids: CASSRWTGELFF. CDR3 nucleotides: TGTGCCAGCAGCCGGTGGACCGGGGAGCTGTTTTTT.

This clone appeared once. The rearrangement joins TRBV5-1 to TRBJ2-5, with TRBD1 matching over 9 bases. Trimming cost V 4 bases and J 5 bases; bases outside gene matches: 6. CDR3 length equals 14 residues. Germline V CDR1 and CDR2: SGHRS, YFSETQ. The CDR3 bases are TGCGCCAGCAGCCACAGGGGGCTTGGCGAGACCCAGTACTTC. This translates into CASSHRGLGETQYF.

The J gene is TRBJ2-3, the V gene TRBV7-2, with 8 bases that match TRBD2. Germline loops: CDR1 SGHTA, CDR2 FQGNSA. This CDR3 is 15 amino acids long. V was pared by 1 base and J by 1 base, with 1 base of the junction left unmatched. The CDR3 spells CASSLDGRGTDTQYF. Written as DNA, the CDR3 is TGTGCCAGCAGCTTAGACGGGAGGGGCACAGATACGCAGTATTTT.

V gene TRBV7-9 combines with J gene TRBJ1-2; no definite D call. Germline CDR1 reads SEHNR; CDR2 reads FQNEAQ (reference sequence). The germline V and J ends were trimmed by 5 bases and 4 bases, with 17 bases remaining between them. This CDR3 has 15 residues. The CDR3 nucleotides read TGTGCCAGCAGCAGTGGCTTATTGGGGAGCTATGGCTACACCTTC. Translating gives CASSSGLLGSYGYTF.

This clone was counted a single time. The chain recombines TRBV19 with TRBJ1-4, with D unclear. CDR1 is LNHDA and CDR2 is SQIVND in the germline V gene (reference sequence). This CDR3 region has 12 residues. The germline V and J ends were trimmed by 2 bases and 8 bases, with 6 bases remaining between them. In nucleotides, the CDR3 is TGTGCCAGTAGTATAACGGAGGAAAAACTGTTTTTT. This translates into CASSITEEKLFF.

The chain employs TRBV4-2 and TRBJ2-3; 11 bases match TRBD2. CDR3 length equals 17 residues. Trimming took 0 bases from V and 6 from J; bases not matched to a gene: 8. In germline, CDR1 is LGHNA, CDR2 YNFKEQ. CDR3 coding DNA: TGTGCCAGCAGCCAAGATGTACTAGCGGGGGCCGGGGATACGCAGTATTTT. It specifies CASSQDVLAGAGDTQYF.

The chain uses TRBV28 and TRBJ2-7; D is undetermined. The CDR3 spans 15 residues. Trimming left V 5 bases short and J 0 bases short, with 14 bases between. Germline loops: CDR1 MDHEN, CDR2 SYDVKM. The CDR3 sequence: CASSLPAASSYEQYF. The CDR3 DNA sequence: TGTGCCAGCAGTCTCCCGGCGGCGAGCTCCTACGAGCAGTACTTC.

V is TRBV7-8 and J is TRBJ2-7, with a weak D call TRBD1 (6 bases). Trimming pared 1 base from V and 2 bases from J, leaving 12 bases between. Germline V gives CDR1 SGHVS, CDR2 FQNEAQ. The CDR3 is 15 residues long. CDR3 sequence reads: CASSLGQGSTYEQYF. In DNA, the CDR3 is TGTGCCAGCAGCTTAGGTCAGGGGTCAACCTACGAGCAGTACTTC.

The rearrangement uses TRBV4-1 and TRBJ1-2; no clear D gene. Trimming removed 0 bases at V and 4 bases at J, with 12 bases between. In germline, CDR1 is MGHRA, CDR2 YSYEKL. The CDR3 runs 15 residues. The DNA for the CDR3 is TGCGCCAGCAGCCAAGAGGCGGGCGTCGGCTATGGCTACACCTTC. Its translation is CASSQEAGVGYGYTF.

V usage is TRBV30 and J usage is TRBJ1-2; D remains unclear. The length of the CDR3 is 14 residues. V was cut by 1 base and J by 4 bases, with 13 bases left in between. Germline V gene data show CDR1 as GTSNPN and CDR2 as SVGIG (reference sequence). The CDR3: CAWSAQAWIYGYTF. The CDR3 region has the DNA TGTGCCTGGAGTGCCCAGGCTTGGATCTATGGCTACACCTTC.

The chain uses TRBV4-2 and TRBJ2-3; possible D gene TRBD2, 6 bases. The V gene lost 4 bases and the J gene lost 4 bases, with 24 bases spanning the gap. The CDR3 length is 18 residues. Per germline, CDR1 LGHNA and CDR2 YNFKEQ. CDR3 loop: CASSRPGLERRGPDTQYF. In nucleotides, the CDR3 is TGTGCCAGCAGCCGACCGGGACTTGAACGACGGGGCCCAGATACGCAGTATTTT.

The chain couples TRBV6-5 to TRBJ2-7; 12 nucleotides line up with TRBD1. There are 13 residues in the CDR3. J lost 5 bases, V lost 9 bases, and 5 bases had no gene match. Per the germline V gene, CDR1 is MNHEY and CDR2 is SVGAGI. This chain's CDR3 is CARWGTGGDEQYF. In nucleotides, the CDR3 is TGTGCCAGATGGGGGACAGGGGGCGACGAGCAGTACTTC.

The V and J genes are TRBV9 and TRBJ1-1; TRBD1 might be the D (5 bases). The V and J ends lost 0 bases and 11 bases respectively, with 14 bases between them. This CDR3 is 13 amino acids long. In germline, CDR1 is SGDLS, CDR2 YYNGEE. CDR3 DNA sequence: TGTGCCAGCAGCGTAGACGCAGGGCATCCGGCTTTCTTT. Its protein product is CASSVDAGHPAFF.

This sequence joins TRBV19 and TRBJ1-1; no reliable D call. Germline CDR1 reads LNHDA; CDR2 reads SQIVND (reference sequence). The CDR3 totals 13 residues. The V and J ends lost 3 bases and 4 bases respectively, with 9 bases between them. The DNA for the CDR3 is TGTGCCAGTAGTATCGGGTTCGGCACTGAAGCTTTCTTT. Translation: CASSIGFGTEAFF.

The count of this clone is one. The genes are TRBV15 and TRBJ2-7, with 8 nucleotides matching TRBD2. CDR3 size: 12 residues. Germline V gives CDR1 LNHNV, CDR2 YYDKDF (reference sequence). The CDR3 nucleotides are TGTGCCACCAGCAGACCGGGGGGGTGGTTGTCAGTC. Translation: CATSRPGGWLSV.

This clone occurred a few times. The chain combines TRBV7-9 with TRBJ1-2, with TRBD1 matching 7 bases. V shed 3 bases, J shed 0 bases, and the junction held 7 bases outside the gene matches. CDR1 and CDR2 from the germline V gene are SEHNR and FQNEAQ (reference sequence). This CDR3 comprises 16 residues. The DNA of the CDR3 is TGTGCCAGCAGCTTTCTCGGACAGGTTTCTAACTATGGCTACACCTTC. Protein sequence: CASSFLGQVSNYGYTF.